Below are 14 T cell receptor beta chains sequenced from a single sample in a study of blood T cells in healthy people across ages. Alongside a J-beta primer mix, a sample-barcoded 5' primer served in a second PCR lasting about 7 to 12 cycles. Each CDR3 protein is one row after TCRdb ran MiXCR on the 5' RACE reads. The sample lists over 1.5 million distinct CDR3 sequences, around half seen once, with 2% to 2.5% in the top ten. Sequences were obtained from blood. These receptors originate from a woman aged 40 to 50 in good health.

This clonotype was seen a few times. This rearrangement joins TRBV6-2 or TRBV6-3 to TRBJ2-1, with 8 bases that match TRBD2. CDR3 length: 14 amino acids. Losses at the gene ends were 6 bases for V and 9 bases for J; bases not matched to a gene: 10. Looked up from germline, CDR1 is MNHEY and CDR2 is SVGEGT. CDR3 amino acids: CASSILAALGEQFF. The CDR3 DNA is TGTGCCAGCAGCATACTAGCGGCGCTGGGTGAGCAGTTCTTC.

This clonotype showed up just a few times. The chain has TRBV27 and TRBJ2-7; 7 bases line up with TRBD2. The CDR3 has 14 residues. Germline V gene sequence: CDR1 MNHEY, CDR2 SMNVEV (reference sequence). V gave up 6 bases and J gave up 6 bases; unmatched junction bases: 11. CDR3 nucleotides: TGTGCCAGCAGCGGGAGGCGGGGATTTTCCGAGCAGTACTTC. Amino acid sequence: CASSGRRGFSEQYF.

This clonotype was observed a handful of times. The chain recombines TRBV28 with TRBJ1-6; no clear D gene. The CDR3 runs to 12 residues. The germline V gene encodes CDR1 MDHEN and CDR2 SYDVKM. V gave up 4 bases and J gave up 7 bases, with 5 bases separating them. CDR3 residues: CASSSANSPLHF. CDR3 nucleotide sequence: TGTGCCAGCAGTTCGGCGAATTCACCCCTCCACTTT.

A few counts support this clonotype. V is TRBV4-3 and J is TRBJ1-2; D ambiguous. CDR3 length: 18 amino acids. Trimming pared 5 bases from V and 1 base from J, leaving 23 bases between. Germline lookup yields CDR1 LGHNA and CDR2 YSLEER. CDR3 bases: TGCGCCAGCAGCGAAGCAGTTCCAGGTCCGGGGTATAACTATGGCTACACCTTC. Protein: CASSEAVPGPGYNYGYTF.

The CDR3 spells CASSVAGAGAITDTQYF. CDR3 nucleotides: TGTGCCAGCAGCGTAGCAGGAGCGGGGGCGATCACAGATACGCAGTATTTT. This chain connects TRBV9 to TRBJ2-3, with 8 nucleotides matching TRBD2. This CDR3 is 17 amino acids long. CDR1 SGDLS and CDR2 YYNGEE come from the germline V gene. J gave up 2 bases and V 0 bases, and 8 bases lay outside the gene matches. The variable domain in full, with the rest retrieved from reference TRBV9 and TRBJ2-3, is DSGVTQTPKHLITATGQRVTLRCSPRSGDLSVYWYQQSLDQGLQFLIQYYNGEERAKGNILERFSAQQFPDLHSELNLSSLELGDSALYFCASSVAGAGAITDTQYFGPGTRLTVL.

The chain uses TRBV6-1 and TRBJ2-5, with D uncertain. The CDR3 sequence is 12 residues long. Germline lookup yields CDR1 MNHNS and CDR2 SASEGT. Trimming shortened V by 3 bases and J by 7 bases, and 9 bases separated the two germline ends. CDR3 sequence (DNA): TGTGCCAGCAGTGAGGACCGTGGGACCCAGTACTTC. Its protein product is CASSEDRGTQYF.

The rearrangement uses TRBV20-1 and TRBJ2-3; 11 bases line up with TRBD2. Trimming took 3 bases from V and 6 from J; bases not matched to a gene: 8. CDR1 is DFQATT and CDR2 is SNEGSKA in the germline V gene (reference sequence). The CDR3 has 15 amino acids. This CDR3 is CSARIAGGVLDTQYF. The CDR3 nucleotides are TGCAGTGCTAGGATAGCGGGGGGGGTACTGGATACGCAGTATTTT.

V usage is TRBV3-1 and J usage is TRBJ2-7; D is ambiguous. The DNA end is more similar to TRBJ2-5, so the J call may be wrong. This CDR3 contains 12 residues. Germline V lookup: CDR1 LGHDT, CDR2 YNNKEL (reference sequence). This CDR3 is CASSPWLETQYF. The CDR3 DNA sequence: TGTGCCAGCAGCCCATGGTTGGAGACCCAGTACTTC.

Points on this clonotype: Relative to the germline gene, one junction end is altered; a read error may explain this. The chain couples TRBV5-5 to TRBJ1-5; D gene uncertain. Germline V gene data show CDR1 as SGHKS and CDR2 as YYEKEE (reference sequence). The CDR3 length is 15 residues. The CDR3 reads CASSIQGNSKQPQHF. The CDR3, as DNA: TGTGCCAGCAGCATACAAGGGAATAGCAAGCAGCCCCAGCATTTT.

J is TRBJ1-6 and V is TRBV12-3 or TRBV12-4, with D unresolved. Trimming left V 3 bases short and J 9 bases short, with 15 bases between. This CDR3 has 15 amino acids. The CDR3 bases are TGTGCCAGCAGTTTCGGTCGTGCCGATAGTTCACCCCTCCACTTT. As protein: CASSFGRADSSPLHF.

This clonotype appeared a few times. This rearrangement joins TRBV27 to TRBJ2-7, with TRBD2 matching over 11 bases. Germline CDR1 is MNHEY and CDR2 is SMNVEV (reference sequence). V shed 2 bases, J shed 7 bases, and the junction held 13 bases outside the gene matches. CDR3 length: 17 amino acids. The CDR3 sequence: CASSLGPLAGGYNEQYF. CDR3 bases: TGTGCCAGCAGTTTAGGACCTCTAGCGGGGGGCTACAATGAGCAGTACTTC.

The chain uses TRBV12-3 or TRBV12-4 and TRBJ1-2, with a weak D call TRBD1 (6 bases). The V end lost 6 bases, the J end lost 6 bases, and 17 bases lay between the germline ends. The CDR3 is 14 residues long. The CDR3: CASSRDRLSDGYTF. The CDR3, as DNA: TGTGCCAGCAGCCGAGACAGGTTATCGGATGGCTACACCTTC.

The sample holds a few counts of this clonotype. This chain links TRBV28 with TRBJ2-7; TRBD2 agrees at 11 bases. Germline CDR1 and CDR2: MDHEN and SYDVKM. The CDR3 has 15 residues. V lost 5 bases, J lost 9 bases, and 12 bases stayed unmatched. The CDR3 region is CASSPKTSGVPGQYF. In DNA form, the CDR3 reads TGTGCCAGCAGTCCGAAGACTAGCGGGGTCCCTGGGCAGTACTTC.

The CDR3 loop is CSVGAGGRPVKETQYF. In DNA, the CDR3 is TGCAGCGTTGGCGCGGGGGGACGTCCCGTAAAAGAGACCCAGTACTTC. The chain uses TRBV29-1 and TRBJ2-5; 8 bases agree with TRBD2. Trimming removed 4 bases from V and 3 bases from J; junction bases left unmatched: 13. Per the germline V gene, CDR1 is SQVTM and CDR2 is ANQGSEA. The CDR3 sequence is 16 residues long.